This TCR beta chain was captured in a study of Graves' ophthalmopathy and Graves' hyperthyroidism. The CDR3 is 16 residues long. Trimming at V came to 7 bases and at J to 6 bases, leaving 13 bases not matched to a gene. Germline V gives CDR1 LNHDA, CDR2 SQIVND (reference sequence). RNA transcripts served as template for amplifying TCR beta CDR3 sequences. After a first-round RT-PCR with HTBI primers, a second-round multiplex PCR was run. TCRdb ran MiXCR on the multiplex PCR reads and lists one entry per CDR3 protein. The sample includes more than 1,000,000 distinct CDR3 sequences, less than 45% of them seen just once. In this sample, this clonotype turned up many times.

V gene TRBV19 combines with J gene TRBJ1-5, with 9 bases aligning to TRBD1. This TCR was recovered from an adult man with Graves' hyperthyroidism. The sequenced material came from peripheral blood or thyroid tissue (not recorded which). The DNA for the CDR3 is TGTGCCAGTAAACCGGACAGGGGAGGTTTAGTTCAGCCCCAGCATTTT. Amino acids: CASKPDRGGLVQPQHF.